This TCR beta chain came from a study of T cell responses to AZD1222 COVID-19 vaccine. Across the whole study: Second-dose groups at about 4 or about 12 weeks were pooled. General observations from the study: The span of vaccine-associated CD4 TCRs extended across spike, with dominance at 160-218 and 743-854. Increases in Spike-specific TCR breadth and depth were seen after two AZD1222 doses. Unmutated variant regions reportedly attract nearly half of all spike-specific TCRs.

The CDR3 covers 15 residues. CDR1 and CDR2 (germline): SEHNR, FQNEAQ (reference sequence). With V trimmed by 4 bases and J by 7 bases, 11 bases remained unmatched. Method: immunoSEQ multiplex PCR; TCRdb's copy keeps in-frame clones and lacks some. Among under 100,000 clones listed, roughly 88% were seen once. Details on this clone: The antigen is undetermined.

V is TRBV7-9 and J is TRBJ1-2, with 8 bases lining up with TRBD1. Sample: peripheral blood, taken on day 0 of AZD1222 vaccination. This clonotype originated in an adult in good health. The CDR3 here is CASSSPETGVPGYTF. CDR3 sequence (DNA): TGTGCCAGCAGCTCTCCAGAGACAGGGGTTCCTGGCTACACCTTC. Together with reference TRBV7-9 and TRBJ1-2, the CDR3 gives the full variable domain: DTGVSQNPRHKITKRGQNVTFRCDPISEHNRLYWYRQTLGQGPEFLTYFQNEAQLEKSRLLSDRFSAERPKGSFSTLEIQRTEQGDSAMYLCASSSPETGVPGYTFGSGTRLTVV.